Listed here is a single TCR beta chain. The CDR3 is made up of 17 amino acids. Germline V lookup: CDR1 MNHEY, CDR2 SMNVEV (reference sequence). Trimming cost V 0 bases and J 2 bases, with 16 bases left between them. In the original processing: Nucleated cell counts were estimated from reference gene primer amplification. Measured with immunoSEQ multiplex PCR; TCRdb has only the in-frame clones, and not every one. The V and J calls and clone size come from that table; D and trimming were worked out from the DNA. The profile covers 250,000 to 300,000 clones, with 80% to 90% appearing a single time and 9.5% to 11% taken by the ten largest. This sample is part of a study of blood T cell repertoires in COVID-19.

This clonotype was sampled from a woman aged 70-85 years with acute or convalescent COVID-19. The chain combines TRBV27 with TRBJ1-2; D may be TRBD1 (5 bases). The sample was peripheral blood. DNA for the CDR3: TGTGCCAGCAGTTTATCCCCTGGGGCAGGAGCAAACTATGGCTACACCTTC. Translation gives CASSLSPGAGANYGYTF.